This TCR beta chain was sequenced in a study of cytomegalovirus exposure and HLA in healthy donors. V was trimmed by 3 bases and J by 1 base, leaving 3 bases between them. The CDR3 loop spans 13 amino acids. The germline gives CDR1 KGHSH, CDR2 LQKENI. Study-level results: When a later analysis compared HLA-associated TCR beta chains with equally common others, the HLA-associated chains turned out to be more clonally expanded and to have lower generation probabilities.

Remarks on this clone: Its antigen is unidentified. Other DNA sequences in the sample encode the same CDR3.

The PCR used 60 Vbeta and 13 Jbeta primers. Profiling relied on immunoSEQ multiplex PCR, and the TCRdb table lists in-frame clones only, not all of them. The repertoire holds about 270,000 clones, approximately 70% seen once, with around 2.3% in the top ten. Sequences were obtained from PBMCs. The TCR comes from a female donor in good health and CMV-seronegative. The J gene is TRBJ2-2, the V gene TRBV18; D gene unclear. DNA for the CDR3: TGTGCCAGCTCACCCCTGAACACCGGGGAGCTGTTTTTT. Protein: CASSPLNTGELFF.